This T cell receptor beta chain was profiled in a study of blood T cell repertoires in COVID-19. Authors' data handling: Reference gene primer amplification gave nucleated cell count estimates. Some clones are missing from TCRdb's copy, which holds only in-frame ones; the method was immunoSEQ multiplex PCR. V, J and clone size are those of that table, while D and trimming were read from the DNA. Among over 150,000 clones, around 90% were seen once, and the ten largest hold just over 2.5%. The CDR3 is 16 amino acids. CDR1 and CDR2 (germline): SNHLY, FYNNEI. V shed 0 bases and J 2 bases; nucleotides not matched to a gene: 7.

This clonotype originated in a woman older than 75 with COVID-19, enrolled during active disease. The sequencing sample was made of peripheral blood. The rearrangement uses TRBV2 and TRBJ2-7; the match to TRBD2 covers 7 bases. In DNA form, the CDR3 reads TGTGCCAGCAGTGAAGCGCTGGGGGGGGTCGCCTACGAGCAGTACTTC. Protein sequence: CASSEALGGVAYEQYF.